The sequence of this T cell receptor (beta chain) was determined in a study of shared clonotypes between healthy human individuals (TCRdb year 2020). Concerning the study at large: A few men and two women, aged 18 to 49 years, made up the cohort. To increase sequencing depth and limit assay-specific biases, different laboratories used diverse techniques to prepare libraries and sequence TCR repertoires. Per donor, three plates each were used for CD4 naive and CD4 memory, two for CD8 naive, and one for CD8 memory. Blood TCR repertoires of roughly 5 healthy adults were deeply sequenced to estimate repertoire size and the extent of clonotype sharing between individuals. Per donor, leukapheresis produced somewhere between about 0.94 and 9.5 billion PBMCs.

CD8 naive samples consisted of CD45RO-negative cells that were positively selected for CCR7, yielding a CD45RA+CCR7+ population without TemRA cells. The donors were healthy, HIV-negative adults who had no recently reported acute infections or vaccinations. All donors were Caucasian adults living in Nashville, Tennessee, USA. Blood was obtained by leukapheresis, after which PBMCs were separated by Ficoll-Histopaque density gradient centrifugation and cryopreserved in liquid nitrogen vapor phase. Purity and quantity of every magnetically sorted T cell population were checked by analytical flow cytometry. Genomic DNA was isolated from each sorted fraction and quantified by UV absorbance on a Nanodrop 2000c. From cysteine to phenylalanine, the CDR3 is 15 amino acids long. Only CDR3 DNA is held: 45 bases, read in frame from base 1. As encoded in the germline V gene, CDR1 is SGHRS while CDR2 is YFSETQ. Cut back by 0 bases and 1 base, the V and J ends lie 10 bases apart.

Beyond this particular receptor, the publication reports: Rarefaction of sorted-subset datasets indicated incomplete sequencing despite the large sequencing depth. Higher generation probabilities were observed for clonotypes shared by all four sorted-subset donors than for non-shared clonotypes. Roughly 5% of naive CD4, roughly 3.5% of naive CD8, around 2.3% of memory CD4, and around 0.42% of memory CD8 clonotypes were shared across a few donors. Estimated clonotype richness was generally larger for naive than for memory subsets. Pairwise subsampling led to the expectation that sequencing depth would affect the degree of clonotype sharing among donors. Only blood was sampled, and tissue TCR repertoires likely differ from those in blood. Because the study included only a small number of donors, the genetic and exposure-history diversity represented was limited.

Details on this clone: Its antigen is unknown. One base away there is no much larger clone; base qualities are not given.

Using the deep immunoSEQ assay, multiplex PCR amplified TCR CDR3 regions from genomic DNA. Extracted genomic DNA from each cell subset was spread evenly across all wells of several immunoSEQ 96-well plates, with each plate serving as a replicate. Each replicate PCR for sorted subsets received roughly 0.2 ug genomic DNA, equal to roughly 30,000 T cell genomes. Purified libraries were quantified with a Qubit 3.0 fluorometer, sized on a Bioanalyzer 2100, and re-quantified with the KAPA Library Quantification kit. Every immunoSEQ 96-well plate was sequenced on a separate single-read 150-cycle Illumina NextSeq 550 flow cell. The authors' pipeline ran thus. The immunoSEQ output contained only junctional sequences without quality scores, so filtering could not match that applied to full-length reads. Sequences were annotated with PyIR, a Python wrapper for IgBLAST v1.9, and V/J genes and CDR3 were assigned using IMGT germline references. Reads with weak V/J assignments (E-value above 1e-6), missing CDR3, stop codons, out-of-frame junctions, or ambiguous translated residues were removed. V3J clonotypes were defined as sequences sharing the same inferred V gene, J gene, and CDR3 amino acid sequence. Percentage overlap between repertoires was computed as shared unique clonotypes divided by the size of the smaller repertoire. Repertoire richness was assessed with RTK rarefaction, the Chao1 estimator, and Recon v2.1 estimates of unobserved clonotypes. Generation probabilities for all TCRbeta clonotypes obtained by the gDNA method from a few donors were computed using OLGA. Imported from immuneACCESS, the table was reduced by TCRdb to in-frame sequences with V and J called. These copies leave out some clones; in studies compared against another copy, an unresolved V gene accounts for under half, and the cause of the remainder is not known. The DNA was the basis for D and trimming; V, J and clone size are from that table. This sample gives some 740,000 clones in total; around 93% of them show up just once. Under 30% of the sample is held by the ten biggest clonotypes.

This sequence originates from a man aged 30 to 39 in good health. The chain uses TRBV5-1 and TRBJ1-1; no D segment can be confidently identified. Sequenced: naive CD8+ T cells sorted from blood. The cell subset or site label on this specimen signifies: CD45RA+CCR7+. The CDR3 sequence is CASSLVPEKNTEAFF. Here is the DNA: TGCGCCAGCAGCTTGGTTCCAGAGAAGAACACTGAAGCTTTCTTT.